The text below deals with one T cell receptor (beta chain). Authors' methods: The authors estimated nucleated cell counts from reference gene primer amplification. Sequencing used immunoSEQ multiplex PCR; TCRdb keeps in-frame clones, though not all of them. Clone size and the V and J calls come from that table; the DNA yielded D and trimming. The data contain 230,000 or so clones, roughly 80% of them singletons. V gave up 0 bases and J gave up 9 bases; unmatched junction bases: 3. Germline V gene lookup returns CDR1 KGHDR and CDR2 SFDVKD. The CDR3 contains 14 residues. This sample is drawn from a study of blood T cell repertoires in COVID-19. About the research overall: The United States, Italy and Spain supplied acute and convalescent COVID-19 samples. Nucleic acid was either cDNA or gDNA, and it came from T cells, B-cell-depleted T cells, or PBMCs.

Sequenced: peripheral blood. The TCR sequence derives from a human donor in a cohort sampled during active COVID-19. The chain recombines TRBV24-1 with TRBJ2-1, with TRBD2 identical over 8 bases. CDR3 protein: CATSDLQAGGEQFF. The CDR3, as DNA: TGTGCCACCAGTGATTTGCAGGCGGGGGGTGAGCAGTTCTTC.